Detailed here is one TCR beta chain. The target of this receptor is not known. Base qualities are not at hand, and no much larger clone is one base apart. Receptors were amplified or captured by the immunoSEQ multiplex PCR assay. TCR beta CDR3 sequencing was performed on DNA from the cultured, isolated CD4+ T cells. As for the authors' bioinformatics: The analysis removed non-productive TCR sequences, trimmed reads to the CDR3 region, and retained only CDR3s that were 7 or more amino acids long. Antigen-specific clonotypes were identified using the MANAFEST web app by comparison of expansion in peptide wells against reference cultures. To be called positive, a clone needed expansion at FDR<0.05 compared with the reference and with all other wells, an odds ratio greater than 5, and a frequency greater than 0.1% in two replicate wells. Clonotypes significantly expanded in SARS-CoV-2 spike wells and in at least one common cold coronavirus spike condition were defined as cross-reactive. CDR3 similarity was assessed by Levenshtein distance with the stringdist R package, and unrooted trees were built with ape in R 3.6.1. TCRdb holds this immuneACCESS table with in-frame rearrangements only. Some clones are missing; in checked studies, unresolved V genes explain under half, and the rest has no known cause. That table supplies the V and J calls and clone size; D and trimming were determined from the DNA. Recorded for this sample are some 68,000 clones; about 80% of them occurred a single time. The ten largest make up 1% to 1.5% of the sample.

In the ViraFEST assay, PBMC were stimulated with viral peptide pools, and antigen-specific CD4+ T cell clonotypes were then identified by expansion using TCR sequencing. After around 10 days of culture, CD4+ T cells were isolated with the EasySep CD4+ T cell isolation kit. Two doses of either the BNT162b2 or the mRNA-1273 mRNA SARS-CoV-2 vaccine were administered to participants. The absence of prior SARS-CoV-2 infection in healthy vaccine recipients was confirmed by negative nucleocapsid antibodies before and after vaccination. Each well held 1.5 million to 2.5 million PBMC cultured in IMDM containing around 5% human AB serum, roughly 9.6 IU/ml IL-2 and gentamicin, along with about 9.3 ug/ml peptides. Half of the culture medium was replaced with fresh IL-2-containing medium on days 3 and 7. Each peptide stimulation condition was cultured in triplicate wells unless otherwise noted. Using Ficoll-Paque Plus gradient centrifugation, PBMC were separated from whole blood and then either used fresh or cryopreserved at -140C. The spike proteins of SARS-CoV-2 and of the common cold coronaviruses HCoV-NL63, HCoV-OC43 and HCoV-229E were spanned by overlapping peptide pools. The QIAamp micro DNA kit was used to extract genomic DNA from the cultured CD4+ T cells.

This sample is part of a study of vaccination effects on CD4 cells after COVID-19 (dated by TCRdb to 2021 to 2024). At the level of the whole study: Post-vaccine samples across the study were collected a median of 72 days after the second dose, with a range of 14 to 241. The Oncomine TCR Beta short-read assay on an Illumina iSeq 100 was used to sequence cultures from other donors in the study. The full study included over 8 COVID-19 convalescent patients and a few SARS-CoV-2-naive healthy vaccine recipients. In both COVID-19 convalescent patients and infection-naive vaccine recipients, the study compared SARS-CoV-2 spike-specific CD4+ TCR repertoires from before mRNA vaccination with those from after it.

Beyond this particular receptor, the publication reports: Both infection-induced and vaccine-induced clones contracted markedly at late post-vaccination timepoints, which is consistent with waning T cell responses. Among healthy vaccine recipients, nearly all vaccine-induced clones were SARS-CoV-2 mono-reactive, and just 1 of 255 was cross-reactive with common cold coronaviruses. The study was limited by a small number of convalescent patients, and early post-infection timepoints were lacking.

Via the germline V gene, CDR1 is SGHTA and CDR2 FQGNSA. Inclusive of the bounding cysteine and phenylalanine, the CDR3 is 15 residues long. Only the CDR3 region is kept as DNA, spanning 45 bases read in frame from base 1. The junction carries 14 bases between V and J, which are trimmed by 1 base and 5 bases respectively. The sequence links TRBV7-2 to TRBJ1-1, with a weak D call of TRBD1 (6 bases match). The TCR originated in a human donor who received a COVID-19 vaccine. This sample comprised CD4+ T cells from PBMCs cultured with HCoV-229E spike peptides, obtained after COVID-19 vaccination. Taken with the paper, the label for cell subset or site translates to: HCoV-229E spike overlapping peptide pool stimulation. At the DNA level, the sequence is TGTGCCAGCAGCTTAGAACAGGGACGCCGTACTGAAGCTTTCTTT. Translated, it reads CASSLEQGRRTEAFF.